These T cell receptor beta chains were read from a single sample in a study of T cells in tumors after PD-1 blockade. The protocol was immunoSEQ multiplex PCR, while the TCRdb copy is restricted to in-frame clones and leaves out a portion. The data contain some 25,000 clones, about 82% of them singletons. The sequencing used PBMCs, collected after anti-PD-1 treatment. The receptors here all came from a human donor with basal cell carcinoma. Each CDR3 is given with its conserved first and last residue. The D gene is left open where the match is weak. Not every row has a clone size; where given, it reads once, few, many or a size class.

clone size,J gene,D gene,V gene,CDR3 DNA,CDR3 protein
-,TRBJ2-5,TRBD2,TRBV7-2,TGTGCCAGCAGCCCCCCTCCGGGGGGAGGAGAGACCCAGTACTTC,CASSPPPGGGETQYF
-,TRBJ2-7,-,TRBV6-5,TGTGCGTTTGGTTCGGGAACCTACGAGCAGTACTTC,CAFGSGTYEQYF
-,TRBJ1-4,-,TRBV5-1,TGCACCAGCAGCTTCGGGGATACTAATGAAAAACTGTTTTTT,CTSSFGDTNEKLFF
-,TRBJ1-2,-,TRBV15,TGTGCCACCAGCAGAGGCCCTACACTCGCCTATGGCTACACCTTC,CATSRGPTLAYGYTF
-,TRBJ1-2,-,TRBV5-4,TGTGCCAGCAGCTTGGAAGGTAGGAGAGGCTATGGCTACACCTTC,CASSLEGRRGYGYTF
-,TRBJ1-2,-,TRBV6-5,TGTGCCAGCACTACCACAGGGAGGGGAAACTATGGCTACACCTTC,CASTTTGRGNYGYTF
-,TRBJ1-5,-,TRBV3-1/TRBV3-2,TGTGCCAGCAGCCAAGATGGGTTGGGCAATCAGCCCCAGCATTTT,CASSQDGLGNQPQHF
once,TRBJ1-2,-,TRBV5-5,TGTGCCAGCACCCTGGTAGGGAAAAACTATGGCTACACCTTC,CASTLVGKNYGYTF
-,TRBJ2-2,TRBD2,TRBV3-1/TRBV3-2,TGTGCCAGCAGCCAGGACCTAGCGGGGACGAACACCGGGGAGCTGTTTTTT,CASSQDLAGTNTGELFF
-,TRBJ2-5,-,TRBV29-1,TGCAGCGTCGATAAACAGGGAGGGGAGACCCAGTACTTC,CSVDKQGGETQYF
few,TRBJ1-1,TRBD1,TRBV9,TGTGCCAGCAGCCCCGTTTTGGGGACAGGGGGTCGAGCTGAAGCTTTCTTT,CASSPVLGTGGRAEAFF
-,TRBJ2-1,-,TRBV20-1,TGCAGTGCTACCGGGCTAGATGAGCAGTTCTTC,CSATGLDEQFF
-,TRBJ1-5,TRBD1,TRBV5-1,TGCGCCAGCAGCGTCGGACAGGGAGATCAGCCCCAGCATTTT,CASSVGQGDQPQHF
-,TRBJ1-6,-,TRBV5-1,TGCGCCAGCAGCTTGGAAGGTGGCAGCTTCAATTCACCCCTCCACTTT,CASSLEGGSFNSPLHF
-,TRBJ2-1,TRBD2,TRBV11-3,TGTGCCAGCAGTCAACCCGGGGGGGCCGATGAGCAGTTCTTC,CASSQPGGADEQFF
-,TRBJ2-1,-,TRBV7-9,TGTGCCAGCAGCCCTAGGGAGCGGAACAATGAGCAGTTCTTC,CASSPRERNNEQFF
-,TRBJ1-6,-,TRBV7-6,TGTGCCAGCAGCTCCGAGGGGTCTAGCTCCTATAATTCACCCCTCCACTTT,CASSSEGSSSYNSPLHF
-,TRBJ1-2,-,TRBV6-5,TGTGCCAGCAGTAACCGCGGGGGTTATAACTATGGCTACACCTTC,CASSNRGGYNYGYTF
-,TRBJ2-2,TRBD1,TRBV5-1,TGCGCCAGCAGATTGGGACAGGGTGGAACCGGGGAGCTGTTTTTT,CASRLGQGGTGELFF
-,TRBJ2-2,-,TRBV9,TGTGCCAGCAGGAGGGGCGGGGCGAACACCGGGGAGCTGTTTTTT,CASRRGGANTGELFF
-,TRBJ1-1,TRBD1,TRBV20-1,TGCAGTGCTAGTCAGGGGACAGGGTTTCCTGAAGCTTTCTTT,CSASQGTGFPEAFF
-,TRBJ2-3,TRBD2,TRBV5-1,TGCGCCAGCAGCACCGGACTAGCGGGGGGCACAGATAAGGGGTATTTT,CASSTGLAGGTDKGYF
once,TRBJ2-3,TRBD2,TRBV9,TGTGCCAGCAGCGTAGGTCTGGGGAGCGGGGGGGCCGCGAGAACAGATACGCAGTATTTT,CASSVGLGSGGAARTDTQYF
-,TRBJ2-7,-,TRBV27,TGTGCCAGCAGTTTAATGGACGCCTGGGGCCACGAGCAGTACTTC,CASSLMDAWGHEQYF
-,TRBJ2-3,-,TRBV19,TGTGCCAGTAGTATACAGGGTATAAGCACAGATACGCAGTATTTT,CASSIQGISTDTQYF
-,TRBJ2-7,-,TRBV5-1,TGCGCCAGCAGCTTGGCACAGGGAGCAGGCGAGCAGTACTTC,CASSLAQGAGEQYF
-,TRBJ1-5,TRBD1,TRBV6-5,TGTGCCAGCAGCCAAGCAGGGGGCGTTCAGCCCCAGCATTTT,CASSQAGGVQPQHF
-,TRBJ2-1,TRBD2,TRBV24-1,TGTGCCACCGGTAGCGGGGGAGTATACAATGAGCAGTTCTTC,CATGSGGVYNEQFF
-,TRBJ2-6,-,TRBV6-5,TGTGCCAGCAGATACAACAGGTCCCCTGGGGCCAACGTCCTGACTTTC,CASRYNRSPGANVLTF
-,TRBJ1-5,-,TRBV12-3/TRBV12-4,TGTGCCAGCCAGACAGACAATCAGCCCCAGCATTTT,CASQTDNQPQHF
-,TRBJ2-7,-,TRBV4-1,TGCGCCAGCAGCCAAGCGCACCTAGCTAAATACGAGCAGTACTTC,CASSQAHLAKYEQYF
-,TRBJ2-5,TRBD2,TRBV15,TGTGCCACCAGCAGACCGGGACTAGCGGGAAAACAAGAGACCCAGTACTTC,CATSRPGLAGKQETQYF
-,TRBJ2-7,TRBD1,TRBV7-9,TGTGCCAGCAGCCTAGTCCAGGGGGTGTCCTACGAGCAGTACTTC,CASSLVQGVSYEQYF
-,TRBJ1-1,-,TRBV4-2,TGTGCCAGCAGCCAAGAGCCATTAGGTGGCACTGAAGCTTTCTTT,CASSQEPLGGTEAFF
-,TRBJ1-1,-,TRBV27,TGTGCCAGCCGCGAATTTTTTTATGACAGTATCATGAACACTGAAGCTTTCTTT,CASREFFYDSIMNTEAFF
-,TRBJ2-7,TRBD1,TRBV7-6,TGTGCCAGCAGCTTAGGGACAGGGACCGAGCAGTACTTC,CASSLGTGTEQYF
-,TRBJ2-2,-,TRBV6-6,TGTGCCAGCAGCCAGGGGCCGGGGGTACTGTTTTTT,CASSQGPGVLFF
-,TRBJ1-1,-,TRBV5-1,TGCGCCAGCAGCTTTTCCCCGAACACTGAAGCTTTCTTT,CASSFSPNTEAFF
-,TRBJ1-1,-,TRBV5-5,TGTGCCAGCAGTCTTAACGTTCCAGGGTGGGCTTTCTTT,CASSLNVPGWAFF
-,TRBJ1-4,-,TRBV18,TGTGCCAGCTCACCCTCGGGTGCGAGAAATGAAAAACTGTTTTTT,CASSPSGARNEKLFF
-,TRBJ2-7,TRBD2,TRBV7-2,TGTGCCAGCAGCGCCGTAGCGGGGGTTTATTACGAGCAGTACTTC,CASSAVAGVYYEQYF
-,TRBJ2-7,-,TRBV19,TGTGCCAGTAGTCCCCAGAGCACGACCTACGAGCAGTACTTC,CASSPQSTTYEQYF
once,TRBJ2-3,TRBD2,TRBV9,TGTGCCAGCAGCGTAGCGAGATCTAGCGGGGGGGCCTGGGATACGCAGTATTTT,CASSVARSSGGAWDTQYF
-,TRBJ1-4,-,TRBV15,TGTGCCACCAGCAGGGAGTGGGGGGTACCTGAAAAACTGTTTTTT,CATSREWGVPEKLFF
few,TRBJ2-7,TRBD1,TRBV7-9,TGTGCCAGCAGCTTCCCGGGACAGGGGTTGTACGAGCAGTACTTC,CASSFPGQGLYEQYF
-,TRBJ2-7,-,TRBV18,TGTGCCAGCTCGGACCAGGGTAAGGGGGAGCAGTACTTC,CASSDQGKGEQYF
few,TRBJ1-4,-,TRBV3-1/TRBV3-2,TGTGCCAGCAGCCAAGATACGGGGGGTCGGGAACTGTTTTTT,CASSQDTGGRELFF
-,TRBJ2-1,TRBD2,TRBV2,TGTGCCAGCAGTGAAGCGACCCCGGGACTAGGCCTCAATGAGCAGTTCTTC,CASSEATPGLGLNEQFF
-,TRBJ2-2,-,TRBV24-1,TGTGCCACCAGAGATTCCGGGGCTGGGAACACCGGGGAGCTGTTTTTT,CATRDSGAGNTGELFF
-,TRBJ1-6,-,TRBV6-5,TGTGCCAGCAGCCCCAGGGGTCAAAATTCACCCCTCCACTTT,CASSPRGQNSPLHF
once,TRBJ1-1,TRBD1,TRBV6-5,TGTGCCAGCGTGGACAGGGGAAAAAGTACTGAAGCTTTCTTT,CASVDRGKSTEAFF
few,TRBJ1-4,-,TRBV7-8,TGTGCCAGCAGCTTATTCAGGGGAAATGAAAAACTGTTTTTT,CASSLFRGNEKLFF
few,TRBJ2-1,TRBD2,TRBV10-1,TGCGCCAGCAGTGAGTCGAAGCGGGGGGGCCTTTGGCGAAACAATGAGCAGTTCTTC,CASSESKRGGLWRNNEQFF
-,TRBJ1-5,-,TRBV30,TGTGCCTACTCACAGGGCTATCAGCCCCAGCATTTT,CAYSQGYQPQHF
-,TRBJ2-7,-,TRBV19,TGTGCTACAGGGAGAGGGAGGTACTACGAGCAGTACTTC,CATGRGRYYEQYF